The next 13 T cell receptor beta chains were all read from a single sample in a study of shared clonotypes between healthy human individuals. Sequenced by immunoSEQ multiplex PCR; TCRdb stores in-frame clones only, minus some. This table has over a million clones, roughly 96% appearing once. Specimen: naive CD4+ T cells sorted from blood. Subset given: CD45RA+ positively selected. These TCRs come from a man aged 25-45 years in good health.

The CDR3 region is CASSLLGGASTYEQYF. In DNA, the CDR3 is TGCGCCAGCAGCTTGTTGGGGGGAGCTTCCACCTACGAGCAGTACTTC. The chain carries TRBV5-1 and TRBJ2-7, with D possibly matching TRBD2 (6 bases). The CDR3 length is 16 residues. The V and J ends lost 1 base and 2 bases respectively, with 16 bases between them. CDR1 and CDR2 from the germline V gene are SGHRS and YFSETQ.

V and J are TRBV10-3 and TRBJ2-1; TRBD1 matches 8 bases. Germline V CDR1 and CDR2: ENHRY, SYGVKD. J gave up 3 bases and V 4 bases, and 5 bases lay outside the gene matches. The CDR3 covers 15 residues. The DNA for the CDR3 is TGTGCCATCAGTGGGGACAGGAATAACTACAATGAGCAGTTCTTC. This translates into CAISGDRNNYNEQFF.

The CDR3 sequence: CASSSWDRVPSEQYF. The CDR3 nucleotides read TGTGCCAGCAGTTCTTGGGACAGGGTTCCCTCCGAGCAGTACTTC. The chain has TRBV27 and TRBJ2-7, with 9 bases fitting TRBD1. This CDR3 region has 15 residues. From germline, CDR1 is MNHEY and CDR2 SMNVEV (reference sequence). Trimming took 4 bases from V and 6 from J; bases not matched to a gene: 10.

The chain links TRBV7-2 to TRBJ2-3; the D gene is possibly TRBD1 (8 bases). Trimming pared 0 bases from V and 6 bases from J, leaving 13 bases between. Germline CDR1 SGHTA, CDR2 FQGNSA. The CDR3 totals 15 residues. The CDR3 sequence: CASSLAQGGRDTQYF. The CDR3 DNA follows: TGTGCCAGCAGCTTAGCACAGGGGGGGCGCGATACGCAGTATTTT.

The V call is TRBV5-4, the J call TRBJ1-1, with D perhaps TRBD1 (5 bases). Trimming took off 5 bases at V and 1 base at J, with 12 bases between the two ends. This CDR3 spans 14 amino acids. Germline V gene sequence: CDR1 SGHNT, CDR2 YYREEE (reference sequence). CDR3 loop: CASRTRAGNTEAFF. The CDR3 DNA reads TGTGCCAGCAGGACCAGGGCGGGGAACACTGAAGCTTTCTTT.

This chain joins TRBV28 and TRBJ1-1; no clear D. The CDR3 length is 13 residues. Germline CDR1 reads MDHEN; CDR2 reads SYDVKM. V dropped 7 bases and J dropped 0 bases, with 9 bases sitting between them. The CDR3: CASNFVMNTEAFF. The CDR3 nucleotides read TGTGCCAGCAACTTTGTCATGAACACTGAAGCTTTCTTT.

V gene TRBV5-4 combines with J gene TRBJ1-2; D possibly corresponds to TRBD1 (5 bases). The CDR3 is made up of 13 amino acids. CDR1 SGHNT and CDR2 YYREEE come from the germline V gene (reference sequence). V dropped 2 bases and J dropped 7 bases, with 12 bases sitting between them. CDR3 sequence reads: CASSLGGVGGYTF. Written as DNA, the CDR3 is TGTGCCAGCAGCTTAGGAGGGGTTGGTGGCTACACCTTC.

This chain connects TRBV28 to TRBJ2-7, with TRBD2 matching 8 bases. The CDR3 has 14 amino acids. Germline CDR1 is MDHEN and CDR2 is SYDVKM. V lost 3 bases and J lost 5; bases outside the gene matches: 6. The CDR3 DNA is TGTGCCAGCAGTTTTTCAGGGACTAGAGACGAGCAGTACTTC. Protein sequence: CASSFSGTRDEQYF. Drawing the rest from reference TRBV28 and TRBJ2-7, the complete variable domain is DVKVTQSSRYLVKRTGEKVFLECVQDMDHENMFWYRQDPGLGLRLIYFSYDVKMKEKGDIPEGYSVSREKKERFSLILESASTNQTSMYLCASSFSGTRDEQYFGPGTRLTVT.

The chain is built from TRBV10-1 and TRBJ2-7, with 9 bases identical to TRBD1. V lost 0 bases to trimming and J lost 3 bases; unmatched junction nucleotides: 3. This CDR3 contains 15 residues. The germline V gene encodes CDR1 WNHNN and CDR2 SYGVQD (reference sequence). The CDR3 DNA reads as TGCGCCAGCAGTGAGTCGGGACAGGGAGGCTACGAGCAGTACTTC. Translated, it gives CASSESGQGGYEQYF.

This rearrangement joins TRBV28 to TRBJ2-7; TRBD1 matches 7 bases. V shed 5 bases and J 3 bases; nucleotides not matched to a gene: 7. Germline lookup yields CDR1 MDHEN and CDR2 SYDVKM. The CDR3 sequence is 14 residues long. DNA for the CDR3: TGTGCCAGCAGTCCAGGACAGGTACGCTACGAGCAGTACTTC. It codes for CASSPGQVRYEQYF.

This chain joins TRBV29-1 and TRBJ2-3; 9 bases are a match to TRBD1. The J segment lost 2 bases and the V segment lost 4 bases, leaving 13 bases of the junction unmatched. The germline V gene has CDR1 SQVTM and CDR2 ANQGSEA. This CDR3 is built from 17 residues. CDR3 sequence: CSVVYGDRAESTDTQYF. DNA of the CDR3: TGCAGCGTTGTATACGGGGACAGGGCCGAGTCCACAGATACGCAGTATTTT.

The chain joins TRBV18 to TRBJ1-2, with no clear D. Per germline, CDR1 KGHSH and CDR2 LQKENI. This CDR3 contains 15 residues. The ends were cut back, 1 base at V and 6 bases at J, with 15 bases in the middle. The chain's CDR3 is CASSPLVGKVDGYTF. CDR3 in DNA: TGTGCCAGCTCACCACTGGTAGGGAAAGTAGATGGCTACACCTTC.

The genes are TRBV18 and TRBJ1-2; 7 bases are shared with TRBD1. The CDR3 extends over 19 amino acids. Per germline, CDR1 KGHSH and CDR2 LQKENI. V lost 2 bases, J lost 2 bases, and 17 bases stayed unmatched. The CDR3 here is CASSPIFIQSSGQNYGYTF. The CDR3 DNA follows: TGTGCCAGCTCACCAATTTTTATTCAATCGTCGGGACAGAACTATGGCTACACCTTC.